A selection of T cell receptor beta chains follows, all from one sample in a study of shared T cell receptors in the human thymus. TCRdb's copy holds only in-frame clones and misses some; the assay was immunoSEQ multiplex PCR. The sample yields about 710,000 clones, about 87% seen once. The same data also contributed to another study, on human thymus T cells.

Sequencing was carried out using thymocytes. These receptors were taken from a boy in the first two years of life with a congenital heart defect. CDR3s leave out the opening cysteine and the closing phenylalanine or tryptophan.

CDR3 protein: ASSWSGGGYNEQF
V gene: TRBV27

CDR3 protein: ASSLGTDHYEQY
V gene: TRBV5-6

CDR3 protein: ASSQEGGPHYEQY
V gene: TRBV4-1

CDR3 protein: AIRASVDEQF
V gene: TRBV10-3

CDR3 protein: ASSERVKGGEQF
V gene: TRBV25-1

CDR3 protein: ASSLDAGGNNTEAF
V gene: TRBV6-5

CDR3 protein: ATSTTGLAGVEQF
V gene: TRBV27

CDR3 protein: ASSFKGTSTGELF
V gene: TRBV4-1

CDR3 protein: ASSPGTSGRDHSFNEQF
V gene: TRBV4-3

CDR3 protein: ASSDLYNEQF
V gene: TRBV10-2

CDR3 protein: ASSSDPPGMSEAF
V gene: TRBV5-5

CDR3 protein: ASSQEGRRGNHSHNEQF
V gene: TRBV4-3

CDR3 protein: AISESPGEGYGYT
V gene: TRBV10-3

CDR3 protein: ATSADRGIGGYT
V gene: TRBV5-1

CDR3 protein: ASSSARGSGPSSYEQY
V gene: TRBV7-2

CDR3 protein: ASRRTGHTEAF
V gene: TRBV27

CDR3 protein: ASSMDRRYTGELF
V gene: TRBV6-6

CDR3 protein: ASLGVGGYYNEQF
V gene: TRBV5-1

CDR3 protein: ASSLAGGMGLETQY
V gene: TRBV7-2

CDR3 protein: ASSQAPPTGSGNTIY
V gene: TRBV14

CDR3 protein: ASSLGGPSSTDTQY
V gene: TRBV27

CDR3 protein: ASRKQGGDGYT
V gene: TRBV6-5

CDR3 protein: ASSNDREIEAF
V gene: TRBV6-6

CDR3 protein: ASSLKFRSGQGLDEQY
V gene: TRBV7-6

CDR3 protein: ASSLFLDEQF
V gene: TRBV28

CDR3 protein: ASSLQQSAEAGANVLT
V gene: TRBV5-6

CDR3 protein: ASREGQDGNTGELF
V gene: TRBV6-1

CDR3 protein: SAVENSNQPQH
V gene: TRBV29-1

CDR3 protein: ASSHSWGQNQPQH
V gene: TRBV5-6

CDR3 protein: ASSVSGSSYEQY
V gene: TRBV5-1

CDR3 protein: ASSYLWAGDSYGYT
V gene: TRBV6-5

CDR3 protein: ASSGLRLAGAPYEQY
V gene: TRBV10-2

CDR3 protein: ASSGRDRGYNEQF
V gene: TRBV5-1

CDR3 protein: ASSASPGQGSTDTQY
V gene: TRBV19

CDR3 protein: ASSQDYRGPQETQY
V gene: TRBV14

CDR3 protein: ASSIRTGEQPQH
V gene: TRBV19

CDR3 protein: ASSLAAYNSPLH
V gene: TRBV7-8

CDR3 protein: ASSLRRSGYT
V gene: TRBV7-2

CDR3 protein: ASSIQGNSYEQY
V gene: TRBV19

CDR3 protein: ASSKVQAGGTYEQY
V gene: TRBV21-1

CDR3 protein: SVEVDGRNTGELF
V gene: TRBV29-1

CDR3 protein: ASRREVDTEAF
V gene: TRBV2

CDR3 protein: ARGREEGTEAF
V gene: TRBV2

CDR3 protein: AWSPSPVETQY
V gene: TRBV30

CDR3 protein: ASSLRTSETTKYTGELF
V gene: TRBV7-9

CDR3 protein: ASRPRDREEGRNQPQH
V gene: TRBV28